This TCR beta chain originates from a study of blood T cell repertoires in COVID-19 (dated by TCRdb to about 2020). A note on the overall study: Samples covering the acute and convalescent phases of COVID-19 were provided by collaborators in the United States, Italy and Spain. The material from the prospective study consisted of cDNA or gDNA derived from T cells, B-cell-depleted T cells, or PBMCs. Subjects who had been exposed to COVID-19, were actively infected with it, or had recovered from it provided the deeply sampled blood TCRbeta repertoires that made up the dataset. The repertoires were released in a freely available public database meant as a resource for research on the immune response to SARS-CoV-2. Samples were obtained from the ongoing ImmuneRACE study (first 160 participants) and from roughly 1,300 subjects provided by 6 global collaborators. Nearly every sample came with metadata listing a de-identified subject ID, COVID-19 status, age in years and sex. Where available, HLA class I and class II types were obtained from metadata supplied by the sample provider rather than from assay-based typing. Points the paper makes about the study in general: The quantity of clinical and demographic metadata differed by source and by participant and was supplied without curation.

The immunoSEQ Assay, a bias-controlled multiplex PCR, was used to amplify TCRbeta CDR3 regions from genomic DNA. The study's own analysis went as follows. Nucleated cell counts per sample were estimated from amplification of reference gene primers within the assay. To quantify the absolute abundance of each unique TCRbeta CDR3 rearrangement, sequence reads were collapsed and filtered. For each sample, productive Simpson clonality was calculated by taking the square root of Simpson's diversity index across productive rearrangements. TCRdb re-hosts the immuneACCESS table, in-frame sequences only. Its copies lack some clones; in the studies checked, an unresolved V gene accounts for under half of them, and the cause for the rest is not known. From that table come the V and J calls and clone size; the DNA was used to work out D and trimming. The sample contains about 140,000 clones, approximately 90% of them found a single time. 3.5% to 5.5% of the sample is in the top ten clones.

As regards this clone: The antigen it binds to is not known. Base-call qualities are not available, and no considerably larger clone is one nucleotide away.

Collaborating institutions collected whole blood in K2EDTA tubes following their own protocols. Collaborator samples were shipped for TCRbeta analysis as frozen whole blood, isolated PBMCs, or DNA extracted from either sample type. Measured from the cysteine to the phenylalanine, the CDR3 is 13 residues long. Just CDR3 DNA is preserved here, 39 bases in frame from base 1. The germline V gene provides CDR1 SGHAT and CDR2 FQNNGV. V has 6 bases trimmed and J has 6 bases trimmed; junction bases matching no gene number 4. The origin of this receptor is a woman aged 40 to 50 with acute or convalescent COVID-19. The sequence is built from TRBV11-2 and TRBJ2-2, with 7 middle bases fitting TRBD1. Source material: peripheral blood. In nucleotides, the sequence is TGTGCCAGCAGGCCACAGGGGCCCGGGGAGCTGTTTTTT. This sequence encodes CASRPQGPGELFF.